The clone carrying this T cell receptor beta chain came up many times. Its target is unknown. Not a single patient had been given any form of treatment at any point before undergoing thyroid surgery. As handled by the study authors: Built for papillary thyroid cancer, a distant-metastasis classifier drew on CDR3 differences across clinicopathological groups. TCRdb re-called the PCR reads with MiXCR. The V and J calls here are based on TCRdb, not the publication. The profile shows tens of thousands of clones, around 13% of them singletons. The CDR3 consists of 17 residues. The germline V gene encodes CDR1 MNHEY and CDR2 SMNVEV (reference sequence). V lost 5 bases and J lost 2, with 16 bases in between. These data are taken from a study of metastatic and nonmetastatic thyroid tumors. Study at large: Across peripheral blood and tumor or nodule tissue samples taken from malignant and benign thyroid patients, the repertoires were compared with one another. Points from the study as a whole: For both blood and tumor, malignant thyroid tumors reportedly showed significantly higher TCR beta diversity than benign nodules did.

The rearrangement uses TRBV27 and TRBJ1-6; a weak D match, TRBD1 (5 bases). The sequencing input was tumor tissue. The sequence was collected from a female donor with papillary thyroid cancer or a benign thyroid nodule (not recorded which). Some clones in this sample may be carry-over from other donors' samples. Here the CDR3 DNA reads TGTGCCAGCAGTCAGGGACCGGGAAGCGCCTATAATTCACCCCTCCACTTT. Translation gives CASSQGPGSAYNSPLHF.